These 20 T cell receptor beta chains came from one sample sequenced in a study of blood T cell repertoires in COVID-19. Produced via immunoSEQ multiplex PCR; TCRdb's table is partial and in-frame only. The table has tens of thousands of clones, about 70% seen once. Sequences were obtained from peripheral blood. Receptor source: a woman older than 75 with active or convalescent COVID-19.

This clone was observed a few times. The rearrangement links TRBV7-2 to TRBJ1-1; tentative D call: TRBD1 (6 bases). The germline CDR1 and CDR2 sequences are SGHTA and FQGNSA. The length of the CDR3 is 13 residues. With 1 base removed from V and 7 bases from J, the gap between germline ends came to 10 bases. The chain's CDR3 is CASSLEGDSEAFF. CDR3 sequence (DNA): TGTGCCAGCAGCTTAGAGGGGGATAGTGAAGCTTTCTTT.

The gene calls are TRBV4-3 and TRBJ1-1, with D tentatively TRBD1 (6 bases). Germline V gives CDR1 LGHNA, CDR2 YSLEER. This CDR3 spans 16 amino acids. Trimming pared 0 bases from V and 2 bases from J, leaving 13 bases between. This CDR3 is CASSQDTAGGNTEAFF. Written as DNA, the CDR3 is TGCGCCAGCAGCCAAGACACCGCGGGGGGCAACACTGAAGCTTTCTTT.

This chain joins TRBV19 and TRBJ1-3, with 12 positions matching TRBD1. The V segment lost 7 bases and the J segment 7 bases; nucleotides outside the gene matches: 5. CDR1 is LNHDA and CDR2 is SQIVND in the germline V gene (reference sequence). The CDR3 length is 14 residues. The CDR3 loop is CASTGTGGRNTIYF. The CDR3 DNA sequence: TGTGCCAGTACCGGGACAGGGGGCCGGAACACCATATATTTT.

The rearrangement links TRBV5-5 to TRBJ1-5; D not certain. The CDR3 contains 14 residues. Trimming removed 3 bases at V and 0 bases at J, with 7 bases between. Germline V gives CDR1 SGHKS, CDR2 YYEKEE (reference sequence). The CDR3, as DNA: TGTGCCAGCAGCTCCGGTTATAGCAATCAGCCCCAGCATTTT. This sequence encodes CASSSGYSNQPQHF.

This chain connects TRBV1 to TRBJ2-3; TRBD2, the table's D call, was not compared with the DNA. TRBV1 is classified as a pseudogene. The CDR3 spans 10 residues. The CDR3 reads CTSSGGTQYF. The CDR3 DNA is TGCACCAGCAGTGGAGGTACGCAGTATTTT.

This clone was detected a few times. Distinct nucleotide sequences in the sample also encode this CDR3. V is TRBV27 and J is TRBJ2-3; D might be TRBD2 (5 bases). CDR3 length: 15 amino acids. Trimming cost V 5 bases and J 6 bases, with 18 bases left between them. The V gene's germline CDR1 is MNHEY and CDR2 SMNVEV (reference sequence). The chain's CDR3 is CASSTTSNPGDTQYF. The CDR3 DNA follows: TGTGCCAGCAGTACTACCTCTAATCCGGGGGATACGCAGTATTTT.

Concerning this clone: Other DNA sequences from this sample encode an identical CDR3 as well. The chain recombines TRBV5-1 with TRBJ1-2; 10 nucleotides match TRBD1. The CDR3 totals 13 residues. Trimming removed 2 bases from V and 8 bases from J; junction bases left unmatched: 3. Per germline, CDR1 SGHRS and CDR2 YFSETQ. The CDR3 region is CASSFGQGGGYTF. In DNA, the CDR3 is TGCGCCAGCAGCTTTGGACAGGGGGGGGGCTACACCTTC.

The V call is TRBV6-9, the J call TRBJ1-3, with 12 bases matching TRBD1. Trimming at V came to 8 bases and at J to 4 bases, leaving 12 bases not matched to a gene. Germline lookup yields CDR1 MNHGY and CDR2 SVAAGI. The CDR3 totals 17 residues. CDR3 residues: CASVGQGANRPGNTIYF. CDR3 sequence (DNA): TGTGCCAGCGTGGGACAGGGGGCGAATCGTCCAGGAAACACCATATATTTT.

For the CDR3, the DNA is TGTGCCAGCAGCCAAGATCCACACAGGGAAAATACGCAGTATTTT. It encodes CASSQDPHRENTQYF. The gene calls are TRBV3-1 (or the pseudogene TRBV3-2) and TRBJ2-3; D may be TRBD1 (6 bases). This CDR3 has 15 amino acids. Germline V gene data show CDR1 as LGHDT and CDR2 as YNNKEL (reference sequence). Deletions cut 0 bases from V and 7 bases from J, with 14 bases between.

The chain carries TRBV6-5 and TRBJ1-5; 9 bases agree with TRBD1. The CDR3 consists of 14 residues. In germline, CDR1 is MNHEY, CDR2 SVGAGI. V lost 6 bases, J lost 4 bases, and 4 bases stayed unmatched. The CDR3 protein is CASSPGTGNQPQHF. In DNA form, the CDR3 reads TGTGCCAGCAGCCCCGGGACAGGGAATCAGCCCCAGCATTTT.

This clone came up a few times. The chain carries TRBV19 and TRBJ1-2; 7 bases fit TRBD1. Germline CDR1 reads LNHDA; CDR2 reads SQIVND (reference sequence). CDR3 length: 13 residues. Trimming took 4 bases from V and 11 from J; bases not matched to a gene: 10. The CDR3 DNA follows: TGTGCCAGTAGTACTCAAGGGGGGACAGAATACACCTTC. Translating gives CASSTQGGTEYTF.

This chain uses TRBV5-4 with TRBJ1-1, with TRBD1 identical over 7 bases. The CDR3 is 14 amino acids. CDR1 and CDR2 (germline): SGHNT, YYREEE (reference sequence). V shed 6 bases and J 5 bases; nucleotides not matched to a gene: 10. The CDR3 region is CASITQGRETEAFF. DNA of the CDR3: TGTGCCAGCATCACACAGGGGCGGGAAACTGAAGCTTTCTTT.

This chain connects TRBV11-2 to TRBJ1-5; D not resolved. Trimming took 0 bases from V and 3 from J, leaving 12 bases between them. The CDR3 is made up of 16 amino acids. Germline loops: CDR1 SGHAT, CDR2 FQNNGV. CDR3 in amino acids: CASSLDSSVFNQPQHF. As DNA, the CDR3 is TGTGCCAGCAGCTTAGATTCTTCGGTTTTCAATCAGCCCCAGCATTTT.

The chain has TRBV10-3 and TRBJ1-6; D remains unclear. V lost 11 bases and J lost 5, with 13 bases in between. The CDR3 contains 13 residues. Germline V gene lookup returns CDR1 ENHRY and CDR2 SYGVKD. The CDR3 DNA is TGTGCCGTCCGGGAAAGAGATAATTCACCCCTCCACTTT. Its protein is CAVRERDNSPLHF.

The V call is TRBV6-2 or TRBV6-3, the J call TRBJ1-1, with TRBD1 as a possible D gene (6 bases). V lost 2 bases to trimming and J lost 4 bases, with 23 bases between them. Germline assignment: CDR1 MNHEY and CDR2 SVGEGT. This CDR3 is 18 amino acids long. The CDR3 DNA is TGTGCCAGCAGTTACCCCTCATCGGGGGGGGCAGAGGGCACTGAAGCTTTCTTT. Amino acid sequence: CASSYPSSGGAEGTEAFF.

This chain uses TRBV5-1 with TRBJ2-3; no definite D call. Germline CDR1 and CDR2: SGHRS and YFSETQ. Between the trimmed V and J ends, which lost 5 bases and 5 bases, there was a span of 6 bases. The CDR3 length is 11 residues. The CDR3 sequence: CASRTGDTQYF. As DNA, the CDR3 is TGCGCCAGCAGGACGGGAGATACGCAGTATTTT.

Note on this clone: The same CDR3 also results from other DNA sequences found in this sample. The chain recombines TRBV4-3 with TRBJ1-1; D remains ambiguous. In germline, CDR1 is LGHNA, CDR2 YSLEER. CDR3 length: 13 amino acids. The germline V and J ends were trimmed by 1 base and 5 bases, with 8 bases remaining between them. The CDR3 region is CASSQVGGTEAFF. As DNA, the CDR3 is TGCGCCAGCAGCCAAGTTGGAGGGACTGAAGCTTTCTTT.

In nucleotides, the CDR3 is TGTGCCAGCAGCTTATGGCAGGATGTTGATCAGCCCCAGCATTTT. Its protein product is CASSLWQDVDQPQHF. The chain is built from TRBV5-5 and TRBJ1-5, with unresolved D. The V end was cut by 2 bases, the J end by 5 bases, with 14 bases between. This CDR3 is 15 amino acids long. Germline lookup yields CDR1 SGHKS and CDR2 YYEKEE (reference sequence). Variable domain in full (rest from reference TRBV5-5 and TRBJ1-5): DAGVTQSPTHLIKTRGQQVTLRCSPISGHKSVSWYQQVLGQGPQFIFQYYEKEERGRGNFPDRFSARQFPNYSSELNVNALLLGDSALYLCASSLWQDVDQPQHFGDGTRLSIL.

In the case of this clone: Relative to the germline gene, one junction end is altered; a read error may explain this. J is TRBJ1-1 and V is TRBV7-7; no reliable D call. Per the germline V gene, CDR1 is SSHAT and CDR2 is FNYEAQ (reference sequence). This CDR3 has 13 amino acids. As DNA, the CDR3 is TGTGCTAGCAGTTCATTAGAGGGCACTGAAGCTTTCTTT. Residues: CASSSLEGTEAFF.

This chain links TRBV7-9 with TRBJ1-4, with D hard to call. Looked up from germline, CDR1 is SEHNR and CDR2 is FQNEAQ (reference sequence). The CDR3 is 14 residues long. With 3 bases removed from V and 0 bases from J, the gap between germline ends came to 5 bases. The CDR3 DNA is TGTGCCAGCAGCTTGTCTGCAACTAATGAAAAACTGTTTTTT. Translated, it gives CASSLSATNEKLFF.